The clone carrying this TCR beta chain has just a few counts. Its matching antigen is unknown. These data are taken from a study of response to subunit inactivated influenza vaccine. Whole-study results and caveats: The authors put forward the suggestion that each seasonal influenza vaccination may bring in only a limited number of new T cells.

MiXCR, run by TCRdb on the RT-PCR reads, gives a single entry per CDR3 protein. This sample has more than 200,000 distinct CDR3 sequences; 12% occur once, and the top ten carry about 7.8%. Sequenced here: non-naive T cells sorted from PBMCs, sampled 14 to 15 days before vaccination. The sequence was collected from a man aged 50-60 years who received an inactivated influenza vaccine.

For the CDR3, the DNA is TGTGCCAGCAGTTTAAAACTAGAACAAGAGACCCAGTACTTC. Translated: CASSLKLEQETQYF. The chain joins TRBV12-3 or TRBV12-4 to TRBJ2-5, with a possible D match to TRBD2 (5 bases). This CDR3 has 14 amino acids. V lost 2 bases and J lost 2, with 9 bases in between.